This T cell receptor (beta chain) was sequenced for a study of cytomegalovirus exposure and HLA in healthy donors. Primers for the PCR totalled 60 Vbeta and 13 Jbeta. Using immunoSEQ multiplex PCR, the repertoire was profiled, and TCRdb retains in-frame clones only, with some absent. The sample shows about 210,000 clones, 70% to 90% of them seen only once. Study-level findings and limits: Links to common viral pathogens appeared, in a later analysis, for several of the most significant clusters.

V lost 0 bases, J lost 4 bases, and 7 bases lay in between. The CDR3 extends over 14 amino acids. Germline lookup yields CDR1 LNHDA and CDR2 SQIVND (reference sequence). Concerning this clone: Its antigen is unidentified.

Sequencing was done on a sample of PBMCs. The TCR comes from a woman in her 30s in good health and CMV-seronegative. The V gene is TRBV19, the J gene TRBJ2-1; no clear D. CDR3 sequence reads: CASSIDVAYNEQFF. The CDR3 DNA sequence: TGTGCCAGTAGTATAGATGTAGCTTACAATGAGCAGTTCTTC. The variable domain in full, completed from reference TRBV19 and TRBJ2-1, reads DGGITQSPKYLFRKEGQNVTLSCEQNLNHDAMYWYRQDPGQGLRLIYYSQIVNDFQKGDIAEGYSVSREKKESFPLTVTSAQKNPTAFYLCASSIDVAYNEQFFGPGTRLTVL.